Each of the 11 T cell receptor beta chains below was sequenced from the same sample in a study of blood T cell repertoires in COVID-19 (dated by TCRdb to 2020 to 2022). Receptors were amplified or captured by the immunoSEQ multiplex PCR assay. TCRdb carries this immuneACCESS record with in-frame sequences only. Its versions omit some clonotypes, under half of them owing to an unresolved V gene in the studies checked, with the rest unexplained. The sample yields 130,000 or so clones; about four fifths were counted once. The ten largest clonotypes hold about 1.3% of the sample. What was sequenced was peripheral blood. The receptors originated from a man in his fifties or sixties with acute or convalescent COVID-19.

CDR3 region: CASSSQVSEAFF. The DNA of the CDR3 is TGTGCCAGCAGTTCCCAGGTTAGTGAAGCTTTCTTT. The chain links TRBV28 to TRBJ1-1, with no clear D. The germline V gene encodes CDR1 MDHEN and CDR2 SYDVKM. This CDR3 comprises 12 residues. V was shortened by 4 bases and J by 7 bases, with 10 bases between the two germline ends.

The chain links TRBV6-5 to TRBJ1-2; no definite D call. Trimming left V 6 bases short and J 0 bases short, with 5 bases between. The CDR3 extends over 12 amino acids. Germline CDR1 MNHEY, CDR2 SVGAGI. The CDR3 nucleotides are TGTGCCAGCAGAGAGACTAACTATGGCTACACCTTC. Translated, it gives CASRETNYGYTF.

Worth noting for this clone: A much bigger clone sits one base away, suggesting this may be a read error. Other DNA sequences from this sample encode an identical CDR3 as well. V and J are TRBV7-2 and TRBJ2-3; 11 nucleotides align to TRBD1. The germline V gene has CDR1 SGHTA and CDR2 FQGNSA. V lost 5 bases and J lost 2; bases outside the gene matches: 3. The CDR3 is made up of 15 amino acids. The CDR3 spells CASSQDRGLTDTQYF. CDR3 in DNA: TGTGCCAGCAGCCAGGACAGGGGGCTCACAGATACGCAGTATTTT.

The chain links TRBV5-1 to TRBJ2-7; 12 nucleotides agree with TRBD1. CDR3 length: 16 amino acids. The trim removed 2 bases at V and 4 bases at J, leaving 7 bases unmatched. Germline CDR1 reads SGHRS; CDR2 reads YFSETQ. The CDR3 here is CASSFGTGGQWYEQYF. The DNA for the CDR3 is TGCGCCAGCAGCTTTGGGACAGGGGGCCAGTGGTACGAGCAGTACTTC.

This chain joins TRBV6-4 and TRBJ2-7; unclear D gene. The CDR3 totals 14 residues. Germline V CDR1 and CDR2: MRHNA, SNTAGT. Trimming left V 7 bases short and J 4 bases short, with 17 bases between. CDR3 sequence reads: CASKDTCQDYEQYF. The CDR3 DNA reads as TGTGCCAGCAAAGACACTTGCCAAGATTACGAGCAGTACTTC.

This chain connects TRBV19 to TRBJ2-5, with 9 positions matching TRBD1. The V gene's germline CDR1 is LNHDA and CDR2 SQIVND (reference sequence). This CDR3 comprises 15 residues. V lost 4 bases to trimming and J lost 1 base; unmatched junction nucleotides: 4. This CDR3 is CASSNRGQAQETQYF. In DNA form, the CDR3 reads TGTGCCAGTAGTAACAGGGGGCAGGCCCAAGAGACCCAGTACTTC. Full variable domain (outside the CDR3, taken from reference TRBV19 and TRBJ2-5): DGGITQSPKYLFRKEGQNVTLSCEQNLNHDAMYWYRQDPGQGLRLIYYSQIVNDFQKGDIAEGYSVSREKKESFPLTVTSAQKNPTAFYLCASSNRGQAQETQYFGPGTRLLVL.

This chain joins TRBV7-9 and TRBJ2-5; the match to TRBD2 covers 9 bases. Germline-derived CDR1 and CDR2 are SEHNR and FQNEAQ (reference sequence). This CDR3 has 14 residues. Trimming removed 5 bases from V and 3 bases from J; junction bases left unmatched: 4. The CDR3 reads CASSPGLAEETQYF. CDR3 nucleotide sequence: TGTGCCAGCAGCCCGGGACTAGCCGAAGAGACCCAGTACTTC. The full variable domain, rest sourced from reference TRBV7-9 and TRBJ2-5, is DTGVSQNPRHKITKRGQNVTFRCDPISEHNRLYWYRQTLGQGPEFLTYFQNEAQLEKSRLLSDRFSAERPKGSFSTLEIQRTEQGDSAMYLCASSPGLAEETQYFGPGTRLLVL.

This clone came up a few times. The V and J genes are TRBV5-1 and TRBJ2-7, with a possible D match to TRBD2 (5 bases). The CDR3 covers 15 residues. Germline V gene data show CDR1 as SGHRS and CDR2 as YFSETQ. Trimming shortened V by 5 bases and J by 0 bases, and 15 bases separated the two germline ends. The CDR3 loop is CASRVSSGSSYEQYF. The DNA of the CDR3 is TGCGCCAGCAGGGTTTCGTCGGGGAGCTCCTACGAGCAGTACTTC.

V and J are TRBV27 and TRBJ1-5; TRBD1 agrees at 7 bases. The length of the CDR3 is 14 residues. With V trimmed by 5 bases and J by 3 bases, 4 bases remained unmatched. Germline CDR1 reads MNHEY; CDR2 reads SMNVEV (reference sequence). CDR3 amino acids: CASSTTGYNQPQHF. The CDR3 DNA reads TGTGCCAGCAGTACGACAGGGTACAATCAGCCCCAGCATTTT.

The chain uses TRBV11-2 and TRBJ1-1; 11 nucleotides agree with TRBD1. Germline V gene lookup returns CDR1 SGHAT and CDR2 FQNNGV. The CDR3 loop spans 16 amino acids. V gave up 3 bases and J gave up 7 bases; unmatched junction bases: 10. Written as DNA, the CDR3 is TGTGCCAGCAGCTTGTTTCCTCGGACAGGGGGCAATGAAGCTTTCTTT. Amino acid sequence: CASSLFPRTGGNEAFF.

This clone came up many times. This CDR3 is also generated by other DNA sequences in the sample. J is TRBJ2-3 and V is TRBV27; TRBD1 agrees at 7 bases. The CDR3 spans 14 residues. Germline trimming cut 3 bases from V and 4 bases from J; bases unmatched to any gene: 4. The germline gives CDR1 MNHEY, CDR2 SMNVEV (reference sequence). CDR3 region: CASSFRDSSDTQYF. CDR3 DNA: TGTGCCAGCAGTTTTCGGGACAGTTCAGATACGCAGTATTTT.